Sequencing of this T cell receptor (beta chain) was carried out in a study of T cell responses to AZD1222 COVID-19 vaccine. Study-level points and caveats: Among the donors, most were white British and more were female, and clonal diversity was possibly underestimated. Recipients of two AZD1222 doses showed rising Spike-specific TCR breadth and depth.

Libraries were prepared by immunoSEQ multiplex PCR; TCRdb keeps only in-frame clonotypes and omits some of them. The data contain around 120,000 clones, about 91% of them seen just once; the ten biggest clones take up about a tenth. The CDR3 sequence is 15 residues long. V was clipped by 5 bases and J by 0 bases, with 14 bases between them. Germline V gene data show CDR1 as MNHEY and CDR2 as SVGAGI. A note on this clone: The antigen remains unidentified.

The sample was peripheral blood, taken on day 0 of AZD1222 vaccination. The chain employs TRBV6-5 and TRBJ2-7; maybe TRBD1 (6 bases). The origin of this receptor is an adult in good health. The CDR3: CASSPITGISYEQYF. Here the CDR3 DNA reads TGTGCCAGCAGTCCTATTACAGGGATCTCCTACGAGCAGTACTTC.